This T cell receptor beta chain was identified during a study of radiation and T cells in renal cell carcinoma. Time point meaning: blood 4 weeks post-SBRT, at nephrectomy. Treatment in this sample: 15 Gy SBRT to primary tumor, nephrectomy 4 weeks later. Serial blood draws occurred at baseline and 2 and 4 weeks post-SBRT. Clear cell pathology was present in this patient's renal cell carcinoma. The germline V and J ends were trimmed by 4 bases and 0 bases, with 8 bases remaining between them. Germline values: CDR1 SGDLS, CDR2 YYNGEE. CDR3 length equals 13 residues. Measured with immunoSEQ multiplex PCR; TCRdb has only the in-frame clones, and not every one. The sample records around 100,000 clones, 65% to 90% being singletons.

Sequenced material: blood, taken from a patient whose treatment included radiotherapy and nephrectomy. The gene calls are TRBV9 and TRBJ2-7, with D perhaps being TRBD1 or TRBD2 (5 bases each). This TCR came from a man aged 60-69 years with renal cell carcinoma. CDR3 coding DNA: TGTGCCAGCAGCCCAGGGAGCTCCTACGAGCAGTACTTC. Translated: CASSPGSSYEQYF.